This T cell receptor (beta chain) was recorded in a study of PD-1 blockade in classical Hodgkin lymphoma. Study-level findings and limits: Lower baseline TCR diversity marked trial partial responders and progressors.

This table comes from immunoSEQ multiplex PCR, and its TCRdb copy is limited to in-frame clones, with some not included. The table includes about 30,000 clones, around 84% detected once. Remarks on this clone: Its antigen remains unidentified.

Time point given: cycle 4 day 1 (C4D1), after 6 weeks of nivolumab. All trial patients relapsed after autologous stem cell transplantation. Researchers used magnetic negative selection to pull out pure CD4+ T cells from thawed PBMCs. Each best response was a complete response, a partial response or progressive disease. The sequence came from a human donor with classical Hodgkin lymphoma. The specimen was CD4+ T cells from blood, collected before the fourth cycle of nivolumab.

The chain's CDR3 is CASSTGQGTDTQYF. The CDR3 DNA reads TGTGCCAGCAGCACGGGACAGGGAACAGATACGCAGTATTTT. The V gene is TRBV7-2, the J gene TRBJ2-3; TRBD1 aligns across 9 bases. Trimming cost V 5 bases and J 3 bases; bases outside gene matches: 3. The CDR3 has 14 residues. CDR1 and CDR2 (germline): SGHTA, FQGNSA.